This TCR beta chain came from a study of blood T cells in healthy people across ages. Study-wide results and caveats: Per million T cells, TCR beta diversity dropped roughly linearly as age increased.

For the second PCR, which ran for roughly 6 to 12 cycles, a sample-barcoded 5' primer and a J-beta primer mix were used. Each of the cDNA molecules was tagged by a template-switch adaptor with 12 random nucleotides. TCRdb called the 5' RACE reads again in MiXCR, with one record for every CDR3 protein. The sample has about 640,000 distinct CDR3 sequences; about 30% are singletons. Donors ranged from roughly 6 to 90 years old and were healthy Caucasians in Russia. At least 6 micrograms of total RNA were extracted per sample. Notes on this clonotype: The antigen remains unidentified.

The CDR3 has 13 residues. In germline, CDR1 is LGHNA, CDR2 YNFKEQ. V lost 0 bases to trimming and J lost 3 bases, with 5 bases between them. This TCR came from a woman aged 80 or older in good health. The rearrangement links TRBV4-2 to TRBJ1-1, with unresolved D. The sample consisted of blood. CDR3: CASSQDWDTEAFF. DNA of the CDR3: TGTGCCAGCAGCCAAGATTGGGACACTGAAGCTTTCTTT.